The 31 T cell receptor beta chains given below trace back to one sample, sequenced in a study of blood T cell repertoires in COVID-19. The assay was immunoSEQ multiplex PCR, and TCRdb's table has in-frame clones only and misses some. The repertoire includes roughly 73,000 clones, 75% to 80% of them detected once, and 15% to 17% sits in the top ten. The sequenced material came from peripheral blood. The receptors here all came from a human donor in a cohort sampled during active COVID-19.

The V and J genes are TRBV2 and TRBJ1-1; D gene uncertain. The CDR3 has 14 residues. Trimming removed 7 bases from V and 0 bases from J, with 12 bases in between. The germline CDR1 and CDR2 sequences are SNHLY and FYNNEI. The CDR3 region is CASNGINMNTEAFF. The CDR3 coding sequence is TGTGCCAGCAACGGGATCAACATGAACACTGAAGCTTTCTTT.

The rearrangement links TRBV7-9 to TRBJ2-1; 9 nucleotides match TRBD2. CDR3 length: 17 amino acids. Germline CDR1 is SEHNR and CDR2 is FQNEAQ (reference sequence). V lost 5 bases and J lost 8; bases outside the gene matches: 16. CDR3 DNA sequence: TGTGCCAGCAGCAACGTAGCGGGAGTTGGGGCAGACGATGAGCAGTTCTTC. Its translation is CASSNVAGVGADDEQFF. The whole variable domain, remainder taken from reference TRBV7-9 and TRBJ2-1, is DTGVSQNPRHKITKRGQNVTFRCDPISEHNRLYWYRQTLGQGPEFLTYFQNEAQLEKSRLLSDRFSAERPKGSFSTLEIQRTEQGDSAMYLCASSNVAGVGADDEQFFGPGTRLTVL.

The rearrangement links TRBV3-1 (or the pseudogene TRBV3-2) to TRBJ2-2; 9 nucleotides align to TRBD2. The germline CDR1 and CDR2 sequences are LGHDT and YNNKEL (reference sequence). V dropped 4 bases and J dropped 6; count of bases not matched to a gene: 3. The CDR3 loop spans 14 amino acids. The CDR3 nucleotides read TGTGCCAGCAGCCCCCAGCGGGAGGCCGGGGAGCTGTTTTTT. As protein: CASSPQREAGELFF.

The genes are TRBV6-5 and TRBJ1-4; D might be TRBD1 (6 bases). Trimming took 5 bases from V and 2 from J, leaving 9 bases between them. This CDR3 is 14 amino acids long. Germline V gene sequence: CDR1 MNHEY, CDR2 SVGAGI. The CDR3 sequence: CASSRGSTNEKLFF. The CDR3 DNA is TGTGCCAGCAGTAGGGGGAGTACTAATGAAAAACTGTTTTTT.

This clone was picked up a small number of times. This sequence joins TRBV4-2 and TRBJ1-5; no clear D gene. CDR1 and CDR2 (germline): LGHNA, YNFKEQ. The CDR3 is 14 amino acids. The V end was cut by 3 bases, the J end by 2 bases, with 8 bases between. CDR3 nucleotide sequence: TGTGCCAGCAGCCAGGCCCAGGGCAATCAGCCCCAGCATTTT. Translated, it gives CASSQAQGNQPQHF.

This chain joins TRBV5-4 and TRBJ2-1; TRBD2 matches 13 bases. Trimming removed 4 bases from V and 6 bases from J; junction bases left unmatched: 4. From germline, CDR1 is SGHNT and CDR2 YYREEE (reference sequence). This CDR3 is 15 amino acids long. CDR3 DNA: TGTGCCAGCAGCGCAAGGACTAGCGGGAGCAATGAGCAGTTCTTC. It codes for CASSARTSGSNEQFF.

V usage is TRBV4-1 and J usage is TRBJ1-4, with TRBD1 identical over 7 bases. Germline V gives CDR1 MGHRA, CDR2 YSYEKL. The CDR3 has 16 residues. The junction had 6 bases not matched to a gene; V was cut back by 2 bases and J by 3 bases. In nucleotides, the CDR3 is TGCGCCAGCAGCCAACTCTACAGGGGATCTAATGAAAAACTGTTTTTT. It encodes CASSQLYRGSNEKLFF.

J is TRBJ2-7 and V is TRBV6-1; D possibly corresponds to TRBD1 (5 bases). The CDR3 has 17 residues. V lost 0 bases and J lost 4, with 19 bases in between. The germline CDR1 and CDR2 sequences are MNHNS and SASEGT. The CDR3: CASSEAGQGIANYEQYF. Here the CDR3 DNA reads TGTGCCAGCAGTGAAGCGGGTCAGGGAATCGCAAATTACGAGCAGTACTTC.

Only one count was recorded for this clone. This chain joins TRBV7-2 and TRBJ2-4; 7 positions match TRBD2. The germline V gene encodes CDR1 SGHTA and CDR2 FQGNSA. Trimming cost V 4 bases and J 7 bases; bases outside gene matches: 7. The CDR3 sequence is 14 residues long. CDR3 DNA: TGTGCCAGCAGCTCGAGGGCGGGAGCTAACATTCAGTACTTC. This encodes CASSSRAGANIQYF.

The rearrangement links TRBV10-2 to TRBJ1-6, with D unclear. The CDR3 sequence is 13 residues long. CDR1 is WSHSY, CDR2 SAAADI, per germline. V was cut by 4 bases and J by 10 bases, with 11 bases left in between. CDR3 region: CASSVPGNSPLHF. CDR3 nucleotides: TGCGCCAGCAGTGTTCCGGGGAACTCACCCCTCCACTTT.

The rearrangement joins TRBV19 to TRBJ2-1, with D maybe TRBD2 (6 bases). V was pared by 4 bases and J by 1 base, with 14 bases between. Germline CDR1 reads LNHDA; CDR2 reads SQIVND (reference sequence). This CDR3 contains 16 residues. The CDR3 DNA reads TGTGCCAGTAGTAAGGGGCGGGAACCTTCCTACAATGAGCAGTTCTTC. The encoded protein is CASSKGREPSYNEQFF.

The CDR3 loop is CASMRELGELFF. The CDR3 DNA follows: TGTGCCAGCATGAGGGAGCTCGGGGAGCTGTTTTTT. The V gene is TRBV25-1, the J gene TRBJ2-2; maybe TRBD2 (5 bases). CDR1 is MGHDK, CDR2 SYGVNS, per germline. This CDR3 is 12 amino acids long. The V end lost 7 bases, the J end lost 7 bases, and 10 bases lay between the germline ends.

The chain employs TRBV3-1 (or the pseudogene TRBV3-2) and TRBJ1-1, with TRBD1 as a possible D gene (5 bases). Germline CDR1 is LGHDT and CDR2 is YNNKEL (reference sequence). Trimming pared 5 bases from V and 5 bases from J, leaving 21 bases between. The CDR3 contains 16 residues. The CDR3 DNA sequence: TGTGCCAGCAGCGGGAGGGGTGAGGGTGTGAGAACTGAAGCTTTCTTT. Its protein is CASSGRGEGVRTEAFF.

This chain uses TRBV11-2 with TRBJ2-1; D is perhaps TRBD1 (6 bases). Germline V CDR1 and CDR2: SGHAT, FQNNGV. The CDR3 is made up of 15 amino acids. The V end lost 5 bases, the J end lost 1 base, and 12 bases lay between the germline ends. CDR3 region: CASSTRDTSYNEQFF. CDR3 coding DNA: TGTGCCAGCAGCACCCGGGACACTTCCTACAATGAGCAGTTCTTC.

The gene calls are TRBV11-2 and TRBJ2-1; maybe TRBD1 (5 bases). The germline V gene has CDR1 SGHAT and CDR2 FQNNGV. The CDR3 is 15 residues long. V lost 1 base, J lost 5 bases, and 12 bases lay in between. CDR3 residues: CASSLGRTQNNEQFF. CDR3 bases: TGTGCCAGCAGCTTAGGTAGGACACAGAACAATGAGCAGTTCTTC.

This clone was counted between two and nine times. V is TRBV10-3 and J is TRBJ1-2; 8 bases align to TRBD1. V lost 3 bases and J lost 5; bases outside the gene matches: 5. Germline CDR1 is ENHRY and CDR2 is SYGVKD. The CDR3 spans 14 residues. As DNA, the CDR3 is TGTGCCATCAGTGAAGAGACAGGGGTATATGGCTACACCTTC. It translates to CAISEETGVYGYTF.

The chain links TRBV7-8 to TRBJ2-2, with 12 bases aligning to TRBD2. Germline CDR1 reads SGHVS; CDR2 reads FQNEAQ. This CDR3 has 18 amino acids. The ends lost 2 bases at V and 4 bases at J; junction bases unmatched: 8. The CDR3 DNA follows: TGTGCCAGCAGCTTACTAGCGGGAGGGTTACTGGGCACCGGGGAGCTGTTTTTT. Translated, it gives CASSLLAGGLLGTGELFF.

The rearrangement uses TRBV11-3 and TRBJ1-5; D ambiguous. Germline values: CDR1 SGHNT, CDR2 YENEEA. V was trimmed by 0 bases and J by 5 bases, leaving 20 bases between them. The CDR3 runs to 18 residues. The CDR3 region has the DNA TGTGCCAGCAGCTTAGACAAAAGGAGGGTGGCGGTCCATCAGCCCCAGCATTTT. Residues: CASSLDKRRVAVHQPQHF.

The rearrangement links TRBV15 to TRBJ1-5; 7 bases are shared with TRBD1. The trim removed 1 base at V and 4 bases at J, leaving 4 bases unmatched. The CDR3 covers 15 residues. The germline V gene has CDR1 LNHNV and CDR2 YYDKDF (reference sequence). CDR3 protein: CATSRGGQKNQPQHF. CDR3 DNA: TGTGCCACCAGCAGAGGGGGACAGAAAAATCAGCCCCAGCATTTT.

CDR3 sequence: CASSSRDGVTDTQYF. The CDR3 region has the DNA TGCGCCAGCAGCTCGCGGGACGGGGTCACAGATACGCAGTATTTT. This chain links TRBV5-1 with TRBJ2-3, with a tentative D call TRBD2 (6 bases). V dropped 3 bases and J dropped 2 bases, with 13 bases sitting between them. Germline V CDR1 and CDR2: SGHRS, YFSETQ. This CDR3 has 15 amino acids. Supplemented by reference TRBV5-1 and TRBJ2-3, the full variable domain reads KAGVTQTPRYLIKTRGQQVTLSCSPISGHRSVSWYQQTPGQGLQFLFEYFSETQRNKGNFPGRFSGRQFSNSRSEMNVSTLELGDSALYLCASSSRDGVTDTQYFGPGTRLTVL.

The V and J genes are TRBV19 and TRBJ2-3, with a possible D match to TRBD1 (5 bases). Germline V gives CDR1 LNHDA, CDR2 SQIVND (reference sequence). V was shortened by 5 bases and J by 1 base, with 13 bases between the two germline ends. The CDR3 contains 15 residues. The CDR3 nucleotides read TGTGCCAGTAGTGCAAGCAGGGTCGGCACAGATACGCAGTATTTT. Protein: CASSASRVGTDTQYF.

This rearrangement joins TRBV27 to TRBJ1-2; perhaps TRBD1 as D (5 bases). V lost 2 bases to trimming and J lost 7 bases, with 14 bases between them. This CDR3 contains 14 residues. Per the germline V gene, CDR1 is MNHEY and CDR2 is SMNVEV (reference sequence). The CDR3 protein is CASSLIVGLGGYTF. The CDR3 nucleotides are TGTGCCAGCAGTTTAATCGTGGGGCTAGGTGGCTACACCTTC.

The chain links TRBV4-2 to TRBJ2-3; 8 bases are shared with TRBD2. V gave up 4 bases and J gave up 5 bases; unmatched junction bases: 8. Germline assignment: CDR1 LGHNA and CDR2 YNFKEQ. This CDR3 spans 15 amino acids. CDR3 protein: CASSRGLVNGDTQYF. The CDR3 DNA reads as TGTGCCAGCAGCCGGGGACTAGTAAATGGAGATACGCAGTATTTT.

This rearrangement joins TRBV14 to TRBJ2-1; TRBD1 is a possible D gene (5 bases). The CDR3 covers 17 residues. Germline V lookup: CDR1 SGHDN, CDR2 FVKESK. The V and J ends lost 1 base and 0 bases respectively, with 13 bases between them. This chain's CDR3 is CASSQVAGQSSYNEQFF. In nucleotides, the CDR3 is TGTGCCAGCAGCCAAGTAGCTGGACAAAGCTCCTACAATGAGCAGTTCTTC.

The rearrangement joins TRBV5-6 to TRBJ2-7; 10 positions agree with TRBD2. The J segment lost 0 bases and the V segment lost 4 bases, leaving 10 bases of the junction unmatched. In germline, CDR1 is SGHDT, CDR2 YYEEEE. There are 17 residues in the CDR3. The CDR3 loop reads CASSPGTSVGYSYEQYF. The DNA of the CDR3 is TGTGCCAGCAGCCCCGGGACTAGCGTTGGGTACTCCTACGAGCAGTACTTC.

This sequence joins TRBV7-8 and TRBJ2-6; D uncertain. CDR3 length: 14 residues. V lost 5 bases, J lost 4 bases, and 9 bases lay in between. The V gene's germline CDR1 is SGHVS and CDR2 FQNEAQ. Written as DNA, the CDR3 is TGTGCCAGCAGCCCCCAATTCGGGGCCAACGTCCTGACTTTC. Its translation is CASSPQFGANVLTF.

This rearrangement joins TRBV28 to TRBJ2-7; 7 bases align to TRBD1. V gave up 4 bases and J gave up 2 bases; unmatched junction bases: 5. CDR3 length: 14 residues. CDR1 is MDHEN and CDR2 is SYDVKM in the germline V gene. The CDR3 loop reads CASSSGTVTYEQYF. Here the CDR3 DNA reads TGTGCCAGCAGTTCCGGGACAGTCACCTACGAGCAGTACTTC.

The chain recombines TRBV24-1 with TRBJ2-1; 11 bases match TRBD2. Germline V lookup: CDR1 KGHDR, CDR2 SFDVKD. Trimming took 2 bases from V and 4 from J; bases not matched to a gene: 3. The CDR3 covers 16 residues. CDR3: CATSDSGLADYNEQFF. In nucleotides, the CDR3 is TGTGCCACCAGTGATTCGGGACTAGCGGATTACAATGAGCAGTTCTTC.

In DNA, the CDR3 is TGTGCCAGCAGTTTTGGAGGGGGGGTGAGTGAAAAACTGTTTTTT. Translated: CASSFGGGVSEKLFF. The chain couples TRBV27 to TRBJ1-4; D might be TRBD1 (6 bases). The CDR3 spans 15 residues. The germline V gene encodes CDR1 MNHEY and CDR2 SMNVEV (reference sequence). V lost 3 bases, J lost 7 bases, and 15 bases lay in between.

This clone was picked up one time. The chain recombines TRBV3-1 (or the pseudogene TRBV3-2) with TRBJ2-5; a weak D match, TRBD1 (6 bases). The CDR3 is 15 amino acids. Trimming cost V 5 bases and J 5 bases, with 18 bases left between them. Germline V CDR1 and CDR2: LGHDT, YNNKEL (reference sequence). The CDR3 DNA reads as TGTGCCAGCAGCAATTATACAGGGATGTGGGAGACCCAGTACTTC. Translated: CASSNYTGMWETQYF.

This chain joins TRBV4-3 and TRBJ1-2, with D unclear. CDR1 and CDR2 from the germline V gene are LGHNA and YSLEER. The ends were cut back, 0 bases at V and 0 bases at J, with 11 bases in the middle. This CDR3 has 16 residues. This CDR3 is CASSQEVLLANYGYTF. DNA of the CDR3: TGCGCCAGCAGCCAAGAAGTATTACTGGCTAACTATGGCTACACCTTC.